The 21 T cell receptor beta chains listed next were all sequenced from one sample in a study of molecular identifiers for immune sequencing clone quantification. TCRdb re-called the PCR reads with MiXCR, one entry per CDR3 protein. Seen here are 300,000 to 400,000 distinct CDR3 sequences, about a fifth observed once, and the top ten hold 0.7% to 0.9%. The sample was naive CD8+ T cells from blood, with Jurkat cell RNA spiked in. Stated subset: FACS-sorted CD8+CD4-CCR7+CD45RA+ naive T cells. All receptors derive from a human donor in good health. Some libraries in this study had Jurkat cell RNA spiked in.

This clonotype was detected a few times. The chain is built from TRBV9 and TRBJ2-5; possibly TRBD2 for D (6 bases). The CDR3 length is 15 residues. Trimming cost V 0 bases and J 7 bases, with 16 bases left between them. CDR1 SGDLS and CDR2 YYNGEE come from the germline V gene. The CDR3 DNA follows: TGTGCCAGCAGCGTAGGATGGGGGGATGAGGGGACCCAGTACTTC. Translating gives CASSVGWGDEGTQYF.

This clonotype was counted at least ten times. V gene TRBV24-1 combines with J gene TRBJ1-5, with 8 nucleotides matching TRBD1. V shed 5 bases, J shed 3 bases, and the junction held 5 bases outside the gene matches. CDR1 and CDR2 from the germline V gene are KGHDR and SFDVKD. The CDR3 contains 15 residues. CDR3 DNA sequence: TGTGCCACCAGTGTCGGGACAGGCGACAATCAGCCCCAGCATTTT. It yields the protein CATSVGTGDNQPQHF.

This clonotype was recorded at least ten times. V is TRBV19 and J is TRBJ2-7; no definite D call. The CDR3 runs 14 residues. In germline, CDR1 is LNHDA, CDR2 SQIVND (reference sequence). Trimming took off 5 bases at V and 5 bases at J, with 16 bases between the two ends. DNA for the CDR3: TGTGCCAGTAGTTACCCCGGCGCAGCTAACGAGCAGTACTTC. Its translation is CASSYPGAANEQYF. The full variable domain, rest sourced from reference TRBV19 and TRBJ2-7, is DGGITQSPKYLFRKEGQNVTLSCEQNLNHDAMYWYRQDPGQGLRLIYYSQIVNDFQKGDIAEGYSVSREKKESFPLTVTSAQKNPTAFYLCASSYPGAANEQYFGPGTRLTVT.

This clonotype was picked up many times. The rearrangement uses TRBV19 and TRBJ2-6, with D possibly TRBD1 on 5 matching bases. Looked up from germline, CDR1 is LNHDA and CDR2 is SQIVND (reference sequence). V gave up 6 bases and J gave up 6 bases, with 9 bases separating them. The CDR3 contains 13 residues. As DNA, the CDR3 is TGTGCCAGTAGCTCTGGGGCGGCCAACGTCCTGACTTTC. Translation: CASSSGAANVLTF.

This clonotype was seen ten or more times. The chain combines TRBV4-1 with TRBJ1-6; D is unresolved. The germline V and J ends were trimmed by 0 bases and 10 bases, with 10 bases remaining between them. There are 14 residues in the CDR3. Germline values: CDR1 MGHRA, CDR2 YSYEKL. DNA of the CDR3: TGCGCCAGCAGCCAAGAAGGTGTATCCTCACCCCTCCACTTT. Its protein is CASSQEGVSSPLHF.

This clonotype was seen ten or more times. CDR3 in DNA: TGTGCCAGCAGTGTCTCAGGGTACGAGCAGTACTTC. Its translation is CASSVSGYEQYF. The chain recombines TRBV12-3 or TRBV12-4 with TRBJ2-7; tentatively, D is TRBD1 (5 bases). The CDR3 totals 12 residues. Trimming left V 5 bases short and J 4 bases short, with 9 bases between.

Remarks on this clonotype: A single base separates this from a much larger clone, so it may be a read error. DNA of the CDR3: TGTGCCAGCAGGCCGGGACGGCAAGAGACCCAGTACTTC. Encoded protein: CASRPGRQETQYF. V usage is TRBV7-9 and J usage is TRBJ2-5; TRBD1 or TRBD2 may be the D gene (5 bases each). V lost 6 bases and J lost 2, with 10 bases in between. Germline lookup yields CDR1 SEHNR and CDR2 FQNEAQ (reference sequence). The CDR3 has 13 residues.

The rearrangement links TRBV19 to TRBJ2-7; D perhaps matches TRBD1 (5 bases). The CDR3 extends over 13 amino acids. The V end was cut by 2 bases, the J end by 7 bases, with 12 bases between. Germline lookup yields CDR1 LNHDA and CDR2 SQIVND (reference sequence). In nucleotides, the CDR3 is TGTGCCAGTAGTATACAAACAGGTGGGGAGCAGTACTTC. Translation: CASSIQTGGEQYF.

About this clonotype: An end of the junction does not agree with germline; a read error may underlie this. This chain connects TRBV5-6 to TRBJ2-1, with TRBD2 matching over 7 bases. The CDR3 extends over 14 amino acids. Germline assignment: CDR1 SGHDT and CDR2 YYEEEE. CDR3 protein: CASSSTSSYNERFF. DNA of the CDR3: TGTGCCAGCAGCTCGACTAGCTCCTACAATGAGCGGTTCTTC.

Note on this clonotype: This sequence may be a read error, since a much larger clone differs from it by one base. The rearrangement links TRBV7-2 to TRBJ1-3; D might be TRBD1 (6 bases). The length of the CDR3 is 17 residues. CDR1 is SGHTA and CDR2 is FQGNSA in the germline V gene. V was shortened by 1 base and J by 11 bases, with 24 bases between the two germline ends. The CDR3 loop reads CASSLEEAGRTELPIYF. In DNA, the CDR3 is TGTGCCAGCAGCTTAGAGGAGGCGGGCAGGACAGAATTACCCATATATTTT.

This clonotype was seen at least ten times. This chain links TRBV7-2 with TRBJ1-1; D gene ambiguous. This CDR3 comprises 15 residues. Germline V gives CDR1 SGHTA, CDR2 FQGNSA. Trimming left V 1 base short and J 0 bases short, with 9 bases between. The CDR3 sequence is CASSLGYGVNTEAFF. In nucleotides, the CDR3 is TGTGCCAGCAGCTTAGGGTACGGGGTGAACACTGAAGCTTTCTTT.

In this sample, this clonotype turned up a few times. Here the CDR3 DNA reads TGTGCCAGCAGTTTATTGGGGGGACAGGGGTTGGATACGCAGTATTTT. Translated, it gives CASSLLGGQGLDTQYF. The chain is built from TRBV27 and TRBJ2-3, with 10 bases that match TRBD1. CDR1 is MNHEY and CDR2 is SMNVEV in the germline V gene (reference sequence). CDR3 size: 16 residues. V was pared by 1 base and J by 6 bases, with 7 bases of the junction left unmatched.

This clonotype was counted a few times. The V and J genes are TRBV18 and TRBJ2-1; 12 bases map to TRBD2. Germline V lookup: CDR1 KGHSH, CDR2 LQKENI. V lost 5 bases and J lost 8; bases outside the gene matches: 13. The length of the CDR3 is 17 residues. CDR3: CASSDLAGGPTEYEQFF. Here the CDR3 DNA reads TGTGCCAGCTCAGATCTAGCGGGAGGGCCGACAGAGTATGAGCAGTTCTTC.

This clonotype has ten or more counts. The chain is built from TRBV4-3 and TRBJ1-2; D remains unclear. Germline CDR1 and CDR2: LGHNA and YSLEER. CDR3 length: 16 amino acids. Trimming left V 8 bases short and J 1 base short, with 20 bases between. The CDR3 DNA reads TGCGCCAGCCGGATCTTATTCAGGAAAATTAACTATGGCTACACCTTC. Its translation: CASRILFRKINYGYTF.

The chain carries TRBV27 and TRBJ2-3; TRBD2 matches at 8 bases. In germline, CDR1 is MNHEY, CDR2 SMNVEV (reference sequence). V lost 5 bases and J lost 1; bases outside the gene matches: 11. This CDR3 comprises 17 residues. This CDR3 is CASSLPGGVPGTDTQYF. The CDR3 nucleotides read TGTGCCAGCAGTCTACCCGGGGGGGTTCCGGGCACAGATACGCAGTATTTT.

A note on this clonotype: This may arise from a read error, as a much more abundant clone is one base away. This rearrangement joins TRBV7-9 to TRBJ1-2, with D possibly being TRBD1 (5 bases). CDR1 and CDR2 (germline): SEHNR, FQNEAQ (reference sequence). The CDR3 extends over 17 amino acids. Deletions cut 5 bases from V and 0 bases from J, with 19 bases between. CDR3 region: CASSNPETDNTNYGYTF. The CDR3 nucleotides are TGTGCCAGCAGCAACCCAGAGACGGACAACACTAACTATGGCTACACCTTC.

As for this clonotype: One base away lies a much larger clone, so this may be a sequencing read error. The CDR3 ends on some other residue instead of the conserved phenylalanine or tryptophan, so this is likely a read error. This sequence joins TRBV5-1 and TRBJ1-1; the D gene is possibly TRBD1 (6 bases). This CDR3 spans 14 amino acids. Trimming pared 0 bases from V and 3 bases from J, leaving 9 bases between. Germline V CDR1 and CDR2: SGHRS, YFSETQ. The CDR3 nucleotides read TGCGCCAGCAGCTTGGCCGGGGGCCACACTGAAGCTTTCCTT. This gives the protein CASSLAGGHTEAFL.

On this clonotype itself: This clone may be a read error of a much larger clone one base away. V is TRBV9 and J is TRBJ1-5; TRBD1 agrees at 7 bases. The CDR3 extends over 15 amino acids. In germline, CDR1 is SGDLS, CDR2 YYNGEE. CDR3 sequence reads: CASSAQGNSNRPQHF. The CDR3 nucleotides are TGTGCCAGCAGCGCACAGGGGAATAGCAATCGGCCCCAGCATTTT.

J is TRBJ2-3 and V is TRBV2; D is perhaps TRBD2 (6 bases). V lost 4 bases to trimming and J lost 2 bases, with 10 bases between them. This CDR3 region has 14 residues. The V gene's germline CDR1 is SNHLY and CDR2 FYNNEI. The CDR3 here is CASSGRANTDTQYF. Here the CDR3 DNA reads TGTGCCAGCAGTGGGAGGGCCAACACAGATACGCAGTATTTT.

As for this clonotype: A clone one base away is much larger, so this may be a read error. V and J are TRBV24-1 and TRBJ2-1; possible D gene TRBD2, 5 bases. Germline CDR1 and CDR2: KGHDR and SFDVKD. The CDR3 covers 13 residues. CDR3 bases: TGTGCCGCCAGTGAGGGTGTAGCTAATGAGCAGTTCTTC. Its protein is CAASEGVANEQFF.

A word on this clonotype: A much larger clonotype is one base distant, so this may be a read error. In this CDR3 the conserved last residue, phenylalanine or tryptophan, is missing, so a read error is likely. The chain carries TRBV20-1 and TRBJ2-3, with D unclear. Trimming left V 3 bases short and J 4 bases short, with 2 bases between. Germline V gene data show CDR1 as DFQATT and CDR2 as SNEGSKA (reference sequence). This CDR3 contains 10 residues. The CDR3 spells CSASSDTQYS. DNA of the CDR3: TGCAGTGCTAGCTCAGATACGCAGTATTCT.